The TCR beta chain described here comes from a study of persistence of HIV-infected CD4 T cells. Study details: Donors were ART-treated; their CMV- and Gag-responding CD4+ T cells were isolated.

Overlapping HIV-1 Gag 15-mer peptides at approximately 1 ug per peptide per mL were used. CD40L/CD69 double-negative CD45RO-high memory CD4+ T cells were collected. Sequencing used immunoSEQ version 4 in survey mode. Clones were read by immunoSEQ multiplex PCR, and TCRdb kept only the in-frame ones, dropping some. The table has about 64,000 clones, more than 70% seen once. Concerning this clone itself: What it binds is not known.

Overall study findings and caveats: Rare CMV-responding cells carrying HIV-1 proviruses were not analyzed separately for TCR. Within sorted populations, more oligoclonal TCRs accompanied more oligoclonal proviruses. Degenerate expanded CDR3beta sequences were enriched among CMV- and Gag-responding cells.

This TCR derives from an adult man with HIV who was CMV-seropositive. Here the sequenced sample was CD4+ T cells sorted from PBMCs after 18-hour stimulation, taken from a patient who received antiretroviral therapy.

In nucleotides, the CDR3 is TGCGCCAGCAGTGCCCGGGACGGGCTGTACAATGAGCAGTTCTTC. Translating gives CASSARDGLYNEQFF. The chain is built from TRBV10-2 and TRBJ2-1; D may correspond to TRBD1 or TRBD2 (5 bases each). The length of the CDR3 is 15 residues. V gave up 4 bases and J gave up 4 bases, with 14 bases separating them. The germline V gene encodes CDR1 WSHSY and CDR2 SAAADI.